This T cell receptor beta chain was sequenced for a study of regulatory T cells in long-lasting Graves disease. Study in general: Graves' patients, newly diagnosed, had taken antithyroid drugs under 3 months.

This clonotype was seen at least ten times. Construction of the TCR beta libraries employed iRepertoire HTBI primers in conjunction with Arm-PCR of CDR3 regions. TCRdb reprocessed the multiplex PCR reads with MiXCR, giving one entry per CDR3 protein. The data hold about 620,000 distinct CDR3 sequences, with roughly 15% observed a single time. The V end was cut by 6 bases, the J end by 7 bases, with 20 bases between. The CDR3 spans 15 residues. Time point meaning: newly diagnosed GD, antithyroid drugs for less than 3 months. Scientists built the TCR library using RNA that was extracted from PBMCs. These data were likewise used in another study, on T cells in Graves' hyperthyroidism and ophthalmopathy. That paper states: The study left out patients who had uncontrolled infection, other autoimmune disease, pregnancy or lactation.

This clonotype was obtained from a woman in her 30s with Graves disease. This chain connects TRBV12-3 or TRBV12-4 to TRBJ2-3; D is unclear. The material was peripheral blood mononuclear cells (PBMCs), obtained at new diagnosis, from a patient treated with antithyroid drugs. CDR3 sequence: CASSHYPPGSNTQYF. The CDR3 region has the DNA TGTGCCAGCAGCCACTACCCCCCGGGTTCTAATACGCAGTATTTT.